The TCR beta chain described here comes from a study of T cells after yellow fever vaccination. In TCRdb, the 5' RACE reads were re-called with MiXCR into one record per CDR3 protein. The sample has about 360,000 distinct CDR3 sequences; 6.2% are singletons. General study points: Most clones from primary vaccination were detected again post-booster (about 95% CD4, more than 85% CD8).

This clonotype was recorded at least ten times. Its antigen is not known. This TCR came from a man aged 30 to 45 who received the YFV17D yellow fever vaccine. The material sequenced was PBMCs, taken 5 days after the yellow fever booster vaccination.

This chain's CDR3 is CASRAGTGGSAERYNEQFF. DNA of the CDR3: TGTGCCAGCAGGGCCGGGACAGGGGGTTCGGCGGAGAGGTACAATGAGCAGTTCTTC. This chain links TRBV7-2 with TRBJ2-1, with 11 nucleotides matching TRBD1. The CDR3 has 19 residues. Germline trimming cut 6 bases from V and 4 bases from J; bases unmatched to any gene: 17. Germline CDR1 and CDR2: SGHTA and FQGNSA.